The 18 T cell receptor beta chains given below trace back to one sample, sequenced in a study of shared T cell receptors in the human thymus. The protocol was immunoSEQ multiplex PCR, while the TCRdb copy is restricted to in-frame clones and leaves out a portion. This table holds 450,000 to 650,000 clones, around 78% found once. The sample was also reused in another study, on human thymus T cells.

The sequencing input was thymocytes. These receptors were taken from a boy in the first two years of life with a congenital heart defect.

The rearrangement joins TRBV5-6 to TRBJ2-7; 7 positions agree with TRBD1. CDR3 length equals 17 residues. V shed 4 bases and J 1 base; nucleotides not matched to a gene: 14. Germline loops: CDR1 SGHDT, CDR2 YYEEEE. The CDR3 DNA follows: TGTGCCAGCAGCCATCCCGAAGGGACAGACCCTTCCTACGAGCAGTACTTC. Encoded protein: CASSHPEGTDPSYEQYF.

This clone has a single count. The gene calls are TRBV5-8 and TRBJ1-1, with 7 bases matching TRBD1. CDR1 and CDR2 from the germline V gene are SGHTS and YDEGEE. The V gene end was trimmed by 4 bases and the J gene end by 4 bases; junction bases not matched to a gene: 10. This CDR3 region has 15 residues. The CDR3 coding sequence is TGTGCCAGCAGCCACCCAGACAGGGAGTCCACTGAAGCTTTCTTT. This translates into CASSHPDRESTEAFF.

The chain is built from TRBV14 and TRBJ1-1, with D tentatively TRBD1 (5 bases). Trimming left V 0 bases short and J 7 bases short, with 9 bases between. The CDR3 length is 13 residues. Germline V gene lookup returns CDR1 SGHDN and CDR2 FVKESK. The CDR3 sequence: CASSQEKGNEAFF. Written as DNA, the CDR3 is TGTGCCAGCAGCCAAGAAAAGGGGAATGAAGCTTTCTTT.

This chain links TRBV7-8 with TRBJ2-1; 10 nucleotides line up with TRBD1. V was pared by 3 bases and J by 6 bases, with 5 bases of the junction left unmatched. CDR1 is SGHVS, CDR2 FQNEAQ, per germline. The CDR3 has 15 amino acids. Here the CDR3 reads CASSFRQGAGNEQFF. The CDR3 DNA sequence: TGTGCCAGCAGCTTTCGACAGGGGGCGGGCAATGAGCAGTTCTTC.

The count of this clone is one. This chain joins TRBV27 and TRBJ2-1; TRBD1 might be the D (6 bases). V was shortened by 2 bases and J by 6 bases, with 20 bases between the two germline ends. Germline CDR1 is MNHEY and CDR2 is SMNVEV (reference sequence). The CDR3 is 17 residues long. The CDR3, as DNA: TGTGCCAGCAGTTTAACCGAATACAGGGTATCTAGCAATGAGCAGTTCTTC. This codes for CASSLTEYRVSSNEQFF.

The gene calls are TRBV2 and TRBJ1-3; D gene unclear. Germline V gives CDR1 SNHLY, CDR2 FYNNEI. Trimming took 7 bases from V and 3 from J, leaving 19 bases between them. This CDR3 has 16 residues. CDR3 residues: CASTPRGSGCGNTIYF. The CDR3 coding sequence is TGTGCCAGCACCCCGCGCGGGTCGGGTTGTGGAAACACCATATATTTT.

The chain combines TRBV28 with TRBJ2-5; D remains ambiguous. The V and J ends lost 3 bases and 2 bases respectively, with 10 bases between them. CDR3 length: 14 amino acids. Germline V CDR1 and CDR2: MDHEN, SYDVKM. The CDR3 coding sequence is TGTGCCAGCAGTTTCGGGTCTTCACAAGAGACCCAGTACTTC. This encodes CASSFGSSQETQYF. Based on the CDR3 plus reference TRBV28 and TRBJ2-5, the full variable domain is DVKVTQSSRYLVKRTGEKVFLECVQDMDHENMFWYRQDPGLGLRLIYFSYDVKMKEKGDIPEGYSVSREKKERFSLILESASTNQTSMYLCASSFGSSQETQYFGPGTRLLVL.

The chain carries TRBV28 and TRBJ2-5; the match to TRBD2 covers 13 bases. V shed 1 base and J 2 bases; nucleotides not matched to a gene: 4. The CDR3 has 17 residues. Germline V CDR1 and CDR2: MDHEN, SYDVKM. This chain's CDR3 is CASSLSPLAGGQETQYF. CDR3 in DNA: TGTGCCAGCAGTTTATCCCCACTAGCGGGAGGGCAAGAGACCCAGTACTTC. Drawing the rest from reference TRBV28 and TRBJ2-5, the complete variable domain is DVKVTQSSRYLVKRTGEKVFLECVQDMDHENMFWYRQDPGLGLRLIYFSYDVKMKEKGDIPEGYSVSREKKERFSLILESASTNQTSMYLCASSLSPLAGGQETQYFGPGTRLLVL.

The genes are TRBV7-3 and TRBJ2-2; D is perhaps TRBD2 (6 bases). The CDR3 is made up of 15 amino acids. Germline V gene data show CDR1 as SGHTA and CDR2 as FQGTGA. V shed 4 bases and J shed 3 bases, with 12 bases lying between them. CDR3 in DNA: TGTGCCAGCAGCTCGCGGGACCGTCACACCGGGGAGCTGTTTTTT. Translating gives CASSSRDRHTGELFF.

The chain links TRBV9 to TRBJ2-7; weak D call: TRBD1 (6 bases). The V end lost 7 bases, the J end lost 2 bases, and 16 bases lay between the germline ends. Germline loops: CDR1 SGDLS, CDR2 YYNGEE. This CDR3 has 14 residues. CDR3 amino acids: CASPVRGGTYEQYF. Here the CDR3 DNA reads TGTGCCAGCCCCGTCCGAGGGGGTACCTACGAGCAGTACTTC.

The chain is built from TRBV5-1 and TRBJ2-7; 7 bases fit TRBD1. This CDR3 is built from 17 residues. The germline gives CDR1 SGHRS, CDR2 YFSETQ. Trimming took 0 bases from V and 5 from J; bases not matched to a gene: 14. The CDR3 spells CASSLAPGRIQGDEQYF. The CDR3 coding sequence is TGCGCCAGCAGCTTGGCTCCTGGACGGATCCAGGGGGACGAGCAGTACTTC.

The rearrangement links TRBV27 to TRBJ1-2; D remains ambiguous. This CDR3 is built from 15 residues. Trimming shortened V by 3 bases and J by 6 bases, and 17 bases separated the two germline ends. From germline, CDR1 is MNHEY and CDR2 SMNVEV (reference sequence). CDR3 residues: CASSLNGSRPNGYTF. For the CDR3, the DNA is TGTGCCAGCAGTTTGAACGGGTCGAGGCCTAATGGCTACACCTTC.

The chain couples TRBV5-8 to TRBJ2-7; 8 bases are a match to TRBD2. The V and J ends lost 2 bases and 7 bases, in that order; junction bases with no gene match: 11. This CDR3 has 15 amino acids. CDR1 and CDR2 from the germline V gene are SGHTS and YDEGEE. CDR3 sequence (DNA): TGTGCCAGCAGCTTTTTAGCGGGACCTTACGGGGAGCAGTACTTC. Translation gives CASSFLAGPYGEQYF.

The chain couples TRBV7-8 to TRBJ2-5; 9 bases are a match to TRBD2. Trimming took 5 bases from V and 1 from J; bases not matched to a gene: 5. This CDR3 is built from 15 residues. Germline loops: CDR1 SGHVS, CDR2 FQNEAQ. In DNA form, the CDR3 reads TGTGCCAGCAGCCCCACTAGCGGGCGCCAAGAGACCCAGTACTTC. Amino acids: CASSPTSGRQETQYF.

CDR3 sequence (DNA): TGCGCCAGCAGCGAAAAGACAGGGGCCCTCCTCATGAACACTGAAGCTTTCTTT. Protein: CASSEKTGALLMNTEAFF. This chain uses TRBV4-1 with TRBJ1-1; 8 bases map to TRBD1. The CDR3 sequence is 18 residues long. Germline CDR1 is MGHRA and CDR2 is YSYEKL. The ends lost 5 bases at V and 0 bases at J; junction bases unmatched: 14.

The chain combines TRBV30 with TRBJ2-5; TRBD2 agrees at 9 bases. The CDR3 contains 16 residues. The germline gives CDR1 GTSNPN, CDR2 SVGIG (reference sequence). J lost 4 bases, V lost 0 bases, and 9 bases had no gene match. The CDR3 loop is CAWSVPSSGRAETQYF. The CDR3 region has the DNA TGTGCCTGGAGTGTTCCGAGTAGCGGGAGAGCAGAGACCCAGTACTTC. Full variable domain (outside the CDR3, taken from reference TRBV30 and TRBJ2-5): SQTIHQWPATLVQPVGSPLSLECTVEGTSNPNLYWYRQAAGRGLQLLFYSVGIGQISSEVPQNLSASRPQDRQFILSSKKLLLSDSGFYLCAWSVPSSGRAETQYFGPGTRLLVL.

The chain employs TRBV19 and TRBJ1-1; D perhaps matches TRBD1 (5 bases). Germline CDR1 LNHDA, CDR2 SQIVND (reference sequence). The V end was cut by 9 bases, the J end by 5 bases, with 46 bases between. This CDR3 has 23 amino acids. CDR3 residues: CASRSTPREGRRARVDRKTEAFF. The CDR3 nucleotides are TGTGCCAGCCGCTCCACCCCTCGGGAGGGACGACGGGCGCGCGTCGACCGTAAAACTGAAGCTTTCTTT.

The chain couples TRBV4-3 to TRBJ2-5; 9 positions agree with TRBD2. This CDR3 is built from 16 residues. Trimming took 0 bases from V and 3 from J; bases not matched to a gene: 5. Per germline, CDR1 LGHNA and CDR2 YSLEER. The CDR3 here is CASSQDRREGKETQYF. The CDR3 DNA follows: TGCGCCAGCAGCCAAGATAGGCGGGAGGGAAAAGAGACCCAGTACTTC.